This entry concerns a single T cell receptor (beta chain). There is no known antigen for this receptor. The sample holds no much larger clone one base away, and base qualities are not on file. The library was produced with the immunoSEQ multiplex PCR assay. Drawn from immuneACCESS, this table holds only the in-frame rearrangements with V and J called that TCRdb kept. Clones are partly lost; checked studies trace under half to an unresolved V gene and leave the rest unexplained. This sample comprises around 70,000 clones, just under 95% of them detected only once. Of the sample, approximately 0.4% falls within the top ten clones. The source of the sample is a study of technical replicates of blood from several donors (dated by TCRdb to about 2017). Per the germline V gene, SGHTA is the CDR1 and FQGTGA is the CDR2. V and J are truncated by 2 bases and 9 bases respectively, leaving an intervening sequence of 11 bases. The CDR3 runs 13 amino acids, cysteine and phenylalanine included. CDR3 DNA is the only sequence kept; it has 39 bases, read in frame from the first base.

The chain couples TRBV7-3 to TRBJ2-1; no D gene can be assigned with confidence. This sequence originates from a human donor in good health. Sequenced: T cells isolated from PBMCs. At the DNA level, the sequence is TGTGCCAGCAGCTTACACCCGCCTAGTGAGCAGTTCTTC. It translates to CASSLHPPSEQFF.